This T cell receptor beta chain is drawn from a study of T cells after yellow fever vaccination. A word on this clonotype: A read error may be the cause here, since a much bigger clone is one base away.

TCRdb re-derived calls from the 5' RACE reads in MiXCR, one entry per CDR3 protein. This sample has approximately 330,000 distinct CDR3 sequences, with over 3.5% found just once. This CDR3 comprises 16 residues. Germline CDR1 and CDR2: LGHNA and YSLEER. The clonotype comes from a man younger than 35 who received the YFV17D yellow fever vaccine. The V and J genes are TRBV4-3 and TRBJ2-1; 11 bases fit TRBD1. Sample: PBMCs, taken 5 days after the yellow fever booster vaccination. The CDR3 protein is CASGQPGTGGYNEQFF. CDR3 nucleotide sequence: TGCGCCAGCGGCCAACCCGGGACAGGGGGCTACAATGAGCAGTTCTTC.